This T cell receptor beta chain was identified during a study of OX40 agonist ivuxolimab in advanced cancers. Across the study: Three patients responded partially, comprising one with hepatocellular carcinoma and two with cutaneous melanoma.

This clone was seen a few times. Method: immunoSEQ multiplex PCR; TCRdb's copy keeps in-frame clones and lacks some. In the table there are fewer than 200,000 clones, roughly 94% of which are singletons. The CDR3 runs to 12 residues. Per the germline V gene, CDR1 is MNHEY and CDR2 is SVGAGI. Trimming took off 10 bases at V and 3 bases at J, with 12 bases between the two ends. This receptor was obtained from an adult with an advanced solid tumor such as melanoma, head and neck, liver or kidney cancer. The chain carries TRBV6-5 and TRBJ1-1; D call uncertain. The source was CD4+ or CD8+ T cells sorted from blood, collected in a trial of the OX40 agonist ivuxolimab. The CDR3 DNA sequence: TGTGCCACCACCGCAACAGACACTGAAGCTTTCTTT. It specifies CATTATDTEAFF.